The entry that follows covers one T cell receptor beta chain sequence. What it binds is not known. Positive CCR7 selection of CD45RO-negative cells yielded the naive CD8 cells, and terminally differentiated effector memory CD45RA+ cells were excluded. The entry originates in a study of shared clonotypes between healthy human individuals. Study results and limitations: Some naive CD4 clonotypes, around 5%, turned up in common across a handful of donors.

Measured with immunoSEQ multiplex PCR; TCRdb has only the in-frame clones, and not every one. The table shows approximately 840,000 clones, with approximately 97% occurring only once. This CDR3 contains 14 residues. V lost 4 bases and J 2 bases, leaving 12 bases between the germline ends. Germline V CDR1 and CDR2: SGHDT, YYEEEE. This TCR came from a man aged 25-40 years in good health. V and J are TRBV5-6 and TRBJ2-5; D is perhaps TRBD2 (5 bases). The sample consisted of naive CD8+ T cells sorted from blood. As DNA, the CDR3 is TGTGCCAGCAGCGAGGACTTTCTACAAGAGACCCAGTACTTC. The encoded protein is CASSEDFLQETQYF.